In its sample, the clone carrying this T cell receptor (beta chain) was seen a few times. TCRdb re-called the 5' RACE reads through MiXCR, storing one row per CDR3 protein. Among more than 85,000 distinct CDR3 sequences listed, 17% were seen once. The data were obtained in a study of T cells of healthy individuals. CDR3 size: 11 residues. CDR1 is DFQATT, CDR2 SNEGSKA, per germline (reference sequence). The receptor was isolated from a human donor in good health. This chain uses TRBV20-1 with TRBJ2-1; possibly TRBD1 for D (7 bases). The CDR3 DNA reads as TGCAGGGCCAGGGGGGACAATGAGCAGTTCTTC. It specifies CRARGDNEQFF.